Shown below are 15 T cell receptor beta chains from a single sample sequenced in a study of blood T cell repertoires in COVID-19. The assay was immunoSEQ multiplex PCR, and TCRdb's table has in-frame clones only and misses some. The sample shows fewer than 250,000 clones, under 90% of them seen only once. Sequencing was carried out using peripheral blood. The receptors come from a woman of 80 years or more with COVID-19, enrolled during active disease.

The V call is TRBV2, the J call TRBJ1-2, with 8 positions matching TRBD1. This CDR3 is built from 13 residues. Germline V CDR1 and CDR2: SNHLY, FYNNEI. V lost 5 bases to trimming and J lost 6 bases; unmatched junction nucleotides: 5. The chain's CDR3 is CASSRDRLDGYTF. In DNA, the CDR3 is TGTGCCAGCAGTCGGGACAGGCTAGATGGCTACACCTTC. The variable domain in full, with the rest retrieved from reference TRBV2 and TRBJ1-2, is EPEVTQTPSHQVTQMGQEVILRCVPISNHLYFYWYRQILGQKVEFLVSFYNNEISEKSEIFDDQFSVERPDGSNFTLKIRSTKLEDSAMYFCASSRDRLDGYTFGSGTRLTVV.

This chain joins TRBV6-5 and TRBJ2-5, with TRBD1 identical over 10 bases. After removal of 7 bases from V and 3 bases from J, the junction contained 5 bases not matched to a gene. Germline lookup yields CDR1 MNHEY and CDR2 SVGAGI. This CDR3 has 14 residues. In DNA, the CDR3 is TGTGCCAGCATTCCCGGGACAGGGGAAGAGACCCAGTACTTC. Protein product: CASIPGTGEETQYF.

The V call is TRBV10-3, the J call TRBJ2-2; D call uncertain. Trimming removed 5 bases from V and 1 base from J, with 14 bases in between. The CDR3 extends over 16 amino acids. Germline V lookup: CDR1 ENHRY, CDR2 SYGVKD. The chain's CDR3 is CAISPESRGNTGELFF. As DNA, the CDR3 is TGTGCCATCAGTCCCGAGAGCCGTGGGAACACCGGGGAGCTGTTTTTT.

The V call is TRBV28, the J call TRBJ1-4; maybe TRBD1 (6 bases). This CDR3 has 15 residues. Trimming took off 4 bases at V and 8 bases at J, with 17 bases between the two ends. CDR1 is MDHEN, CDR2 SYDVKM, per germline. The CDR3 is CASSSLAGAKEKLFF. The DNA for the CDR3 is TGTGCCAGCAGTTCCCTAGCGGGGGCGAAGGAAAAACTGTTTTTT.

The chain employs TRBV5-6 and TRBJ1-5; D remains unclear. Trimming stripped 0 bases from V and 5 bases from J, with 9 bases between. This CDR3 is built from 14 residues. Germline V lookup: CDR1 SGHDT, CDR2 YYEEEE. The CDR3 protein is CASSLGGKHQPQHF. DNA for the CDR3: TGTGCCAGCAGCTTGGGAGGAAAGCATCAGCCCCAGCATTTT.

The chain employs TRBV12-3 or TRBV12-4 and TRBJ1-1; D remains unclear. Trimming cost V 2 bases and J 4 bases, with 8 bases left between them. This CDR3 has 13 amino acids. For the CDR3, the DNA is TGTGCCAGCAGTTTAAATAGCGGCACTGAAGCTTTCTTT. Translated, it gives CASSLNSGTEAFF.

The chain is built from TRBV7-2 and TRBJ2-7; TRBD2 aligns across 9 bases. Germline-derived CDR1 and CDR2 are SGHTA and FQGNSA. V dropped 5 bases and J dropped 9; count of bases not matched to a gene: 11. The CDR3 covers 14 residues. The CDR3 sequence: CASSPGLAPAAQYF. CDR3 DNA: TGTGCCAGCAGCCCCGGACTAGCGCCCGCCGCGCAGTACTTC.

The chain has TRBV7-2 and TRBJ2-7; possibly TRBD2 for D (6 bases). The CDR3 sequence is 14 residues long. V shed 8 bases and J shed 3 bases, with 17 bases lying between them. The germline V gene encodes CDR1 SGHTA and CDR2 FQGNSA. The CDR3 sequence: CASGPSTSFYEQYF. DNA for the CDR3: TGTGCCAGCGGGCCCTCGACTAGTTTCTACGAGCAGTACTTC.

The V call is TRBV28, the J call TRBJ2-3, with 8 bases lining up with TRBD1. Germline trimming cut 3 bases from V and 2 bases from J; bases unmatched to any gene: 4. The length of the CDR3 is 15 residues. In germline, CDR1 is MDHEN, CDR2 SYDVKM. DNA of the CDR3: TGTGCCAGCAGTTTCTTGGACAGGGCCACAGATACGCAGTATTTT. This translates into CASSFLDRATDTQYF. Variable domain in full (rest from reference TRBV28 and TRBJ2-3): DVKVTQSSRYLVKRTGEKVFLECVQDMDHENMFWYRQDPGLGLRLIYFSYDVKMKEKGDIPEGYSVSREKKERFSLILESASTNQTSMYLCASSFLDRATDTQYFGPGTRLTVL.

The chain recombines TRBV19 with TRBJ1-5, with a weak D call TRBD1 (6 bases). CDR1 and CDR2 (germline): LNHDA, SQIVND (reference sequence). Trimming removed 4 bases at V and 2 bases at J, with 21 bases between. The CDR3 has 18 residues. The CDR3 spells CASSTSGQVIGGNQPQHF. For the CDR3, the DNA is TGTGCCAGTAGTACCTCGGGACAAGTTATCGGTGGCAATCAGCCCCAGCATTTT.

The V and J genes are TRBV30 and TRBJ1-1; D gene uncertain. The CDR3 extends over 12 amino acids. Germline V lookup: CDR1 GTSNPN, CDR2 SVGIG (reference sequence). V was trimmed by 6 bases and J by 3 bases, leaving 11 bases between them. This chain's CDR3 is CACSRGDTEAFF. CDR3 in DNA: TGTGCCTGCTCTCGGGGTGACACTGAAGCTTTCTTT.

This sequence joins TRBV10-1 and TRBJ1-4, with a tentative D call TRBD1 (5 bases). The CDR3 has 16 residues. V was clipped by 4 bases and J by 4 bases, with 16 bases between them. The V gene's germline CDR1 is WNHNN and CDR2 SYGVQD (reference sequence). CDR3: CASSVAGRRINEKLFF. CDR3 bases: TGCGCCAGCAGTGTGGCAGGGAGGCGAATTAATGAAAAACTGTTTTTT.

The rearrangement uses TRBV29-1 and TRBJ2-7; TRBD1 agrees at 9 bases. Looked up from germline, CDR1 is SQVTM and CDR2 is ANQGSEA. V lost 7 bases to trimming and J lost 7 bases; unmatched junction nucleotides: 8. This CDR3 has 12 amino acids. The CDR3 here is CSASTGGGEQYV. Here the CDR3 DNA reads TGCAGCGCCTCTACAGGGGGCGGTGAGCAGTACGTC.

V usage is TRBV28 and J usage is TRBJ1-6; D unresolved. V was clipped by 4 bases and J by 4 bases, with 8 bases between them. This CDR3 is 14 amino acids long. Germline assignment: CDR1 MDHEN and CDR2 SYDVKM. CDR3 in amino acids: CASSSGGYNSPLHF. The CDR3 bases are TGTGCCAGCAGTTCCGGAGGGTATAATTCACCCCTCCACTTT.

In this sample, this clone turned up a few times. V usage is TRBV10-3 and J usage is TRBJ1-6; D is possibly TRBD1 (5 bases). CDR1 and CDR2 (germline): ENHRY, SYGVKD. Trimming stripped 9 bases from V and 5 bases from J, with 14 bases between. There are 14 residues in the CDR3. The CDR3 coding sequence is TGTGCCATAAAGGGTCCCAGGGATAATTCACCCCTCCACTTT. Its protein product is CAIKGPRDNSPLHF.